A selection of T cell receptor beta chains follows, all from one sample in a study of vaccination effects on CD4 cells after COVID-19. These receptors are not linked to any known antigen. TCRdb's copy holds only in-frame clones and misses some; the assay was immunoSEQ multiplex PCR. The sample yields around 79,000 clones, 60% to 85% seen once. The sequencing used CD4+ T cells from PBMCs cultured with SARS-CoV-2 spike peptides, collected before COVID-19 vaccination. The receptors derive from a human donor who received a COVID-19 vaccine. CDR3s include the opening cysteine and the closing phenylalanine or tryptophan. Fields, in order: V gene, J gene, clone size, D gene, CDR3 DNA, CDR3 protein. A D gene is named only where the DNA matches it firmly. Rows give clone size only sometimes, using once, few, many, or a class for an expanded clone.

TRBV7-8	TRBJ1-3	-	TRBD1	TGTGCCAGCAGCTCGGCGGACAGGGCCTCTGGAAACACCATATATTTT	CASSSADRASGNTIYF
TRBV6-5	TRBJ1-2	-	TRBD1	TGTGCCAGCAGGAGGGACAGCAACTATGGCTACACCTTC	CASRRDSNYGYTF
TRBV5-1	TRBJ2-6	-	-	TGCGCCAGCAGCCCTAACAGGCGCTCTGGGGCCAACGTCCTGACTTTC	CASSPNRRSGANVLTF
TRBV5-1	TRBJ2-1	-	TRBD1	TGCGCCAGCAGCGTAACTACAGGGGGAGAATACAATGAGCAGTTCTTC	CASSVTTGGEYNEQFF
TRBV6-2/TRBV6-3	TRBJ2-5	-	-	TGTGCCAGCAGTTTGTCCCAAGAGACCCAGTACTTC	CASSLSQETQYF
TRBV28	TRBJ1-1	once	-	TGTGCCAGCAGTTTTGTTACATTGAATTCTGAAGCTTTCTTT	CASSFVTLNSEAFF
TRBV5-1	TRBJ2-1	-	TRBD1	TGCGCCAGCAGCTTCAGGGGGACCGGAGCAACCTACAATGAGCAGTTCTTC	CASSFRGTGATYNEQFF
TRBV7-9	TRBJ2-3	-	-	TGTGCCAGCAGCTTAGACGGAGAATCTAGCACAGATACGCAGTATTTT	CASSLDGESSTDTQYF
TRBV5-1	TRBJ2-5	-	-	TGCGCCAGCAGCTTGGCCCGAATAGCGTACCAAGAGACCCAGTACTTC	CASSLARIAYQETQYF
TRBV4-1	TRBJ2-5	-	TRBD2	TGCGCCAGCAGCCGGACCCTAGCGGGGGCGAACCAAGAGACCCAGTACTTC	CASSRTLAGANQETQYF
TRBV19	TRBJ1-6	-	-	TGTGCCAGTAGCCTATGGGGATTCGTTTCACCCCTCCACTTT	CASSLWGFVSPLHF
TRBV5-1	TRBJ2-5	once	TRBD2	TGCGCCAGCAGCTCGGGGTGGGGACTAGCTGAGGAGACCCAGTACTTC	CASSSGWGLAEETQYF
TRBV6-6	TRBJ1-1	-	TRBD1	TGTGCCAGCAGTTACGGGACAGTCATGAACACTGAAGCTTTCTTT	CASSYGTVMNTEAFF
TRBV7-9	TRBJ1-1	-	-	TGTGCCAGCAGCTCCGGTCAAGGGGGGAGGAACACTGAAGCTTTCTTT	CASSSGQGGRNTEAFF
TRBV6-5	TRBJ1-2	few	-	TGTGCCAGCAGGCAGGAGCGGGGTGGCTACACCTTC	CASRQERGGYTF
TRBV18	TRBJ2-5	-	-	TGTGCCAGCTCACCATCAGCCGTCAGCGGTCAAGAGACCCAGTACTTC	CASSPSAVSGQETQYF
TRBV29-1	TRBJ1-2	once	TRBD1	TGCAGCGTTACAGGGGGGGCATTTAACTATGGCTACACCTTC	CSVTGGAFNYGYTF
TRBV5-5	TRBJ1-2	-	-	TGTGCCAGCAGCTTCGCCGCCAACTATGGCTACACCTTC	CASSFAANYGYTF
TRBV7-2	TRBJ2-3	-	TRBD2	TGTGCCAGCAGCTCGCCCCTTACTAGCGGGGTTAGCACAGATACGCAGTATTTT	CASSSPLTSGVSTDTQYF
TRBV3-1/TRBV3-2	TRBJ1-1	-	-	TGTGCCAGCAGCCAAGGCGGTGGGGGATCGGGGACTGAAGCTTTCTTT	CASSQGGGGSGTEAFF
TRBV7-8	TRBJ2-2	-	TRBD1	TGTGCCAGCAGTCGGACAGGGGAAGCCGGGGAGCTGTTTTTT	CASSRTGEAGELFF
TRBV5-1	TRBJ1-2	-	-	TGCGCCAGCAGCTTGGGGGGACAAGACTCTAACTATGGCTACACCTTC	CASSLGGQDSNYGYTF
TRBV10-2	TRBJ2-1	-	-	TGCGCCAGCAGCGTCAATATCTTGAACTCATACAATGAGCAGTTCTTC	CASSVNILNSYNEQFF
TRBV24-1	TRBJ1-2	few	-	TGTGCCACCAGTGATACCGGGACTAACTATGGCTACACCTTC	CATSDTGTNYGYTF
TRBV3-1/TRBV3-2	TRBJ1-2	-	-	TGTGCCAGCAGCCAGGCTAACTATGGCTACACCTTC	CASSQANYGYTF
TRBV5-1	TRBJ2-3	-	TRBD1	TGCGCCAGCAGCTTGGGGGACAGAAACACAGATACGCAGTATTTT	CASSLGDRNTDTQYF
TRBV6-2/TRBV6-3	TRBJ1-5	few	-	TGTGCCAGCAGTTACGGAGGGCAGCCCGTGGGGGTCCAGCCCCAGCATTTT	CASSYGGQPVGVQPQHF
TRBV11-2	TRBJ2-5	-	-	TGTGCCAGCAGCTTAGAAGGTATCGCAGGGATAGAGACCCAGTACTTC	CASSLEGIAGIETQYF
TRBV5-1	TRBJ1-2	-	-	TGCGCCAGCAGCTTTTCGCGGGAAAACGGCTACACCTTC	CASSFSRENGYTF
TRBV5-1	TRBJ1-1	-	TRBD1	TGCGCCAGCAGCCTGGGGACAGGGGATAGGAACACTGAAGCTTTCTTT	CASSLGTGDRNTEAFF
TRBV18	TRBJ1-6	-	-	TGTGCCAGCTCGTTTGCGACAGTCATAGATGGTGATTCACCCCTCCACTTT	CASSFATVIDGDSPLHF
TRBV10-3	TRBJ1-1	-	-	TGTGAATCGGGGGCCACGCTCACTGAAGCTTTCTTT	CESGATLTEAFF
TRBV7-8	TRBJ2-5	-	TRBD2	TGTGCCAGCAGCTTAGTTGAGCGGGGGGCTAGTGTTGGGGAGACCCAGTACTTC	CASSLVERGASVGETQYF
TRBV7-9	TRBJ2-1	once	-	TGTGCCAGCAGCTTAGGCGGCGGTTACAATGAGCAGTTCTTC	CASSLGGGYNEQFF
TRBV6-5	TRBJ2-6	-	-	TGTGCCAGCTCAACACCAGGGTCTGGGGCCAACGTCCTGACTTTC	CASSTPGSGANVLTF
TRBV6-2/TRBV6-3	TRBJ1-6	-	-	TGTGCCAGCAGTCAATACCTTTCACCCCTCCACTTT	CASSQYLSPLHF
TRBV5-1	TRBJ2-2	-	-	TGCGCCAGCTTCCCGGGACTCCGCGGCACCGGGGAGCTGTTTTTT	CASFPGLRGTGELFF
TRBV7-9	TRBJ1-4	few	-	TGTGCCAGCAGCTTTAGGCGCAGGGGAGGTACTAATGAAAAACTGTTTTTT	CASSFRRRGGTNEKLFF
TRBV28	TRBJ2-1	-	-	TGTGCCAGCGTTGGTTTCGGGCAGAGCTCCTACAATGAGCAGTTCTTC	CASVGFGQSSYNEQFF
TRBV19	TRBJ2-1	-	TRBD1	TGTGCCAGTAGTATATTCGGACAGGGTGACAATGAGCAGTTCTTC	CASSIFGQGDNEQFF
TRBV5-1	TRBJ2-1	-	-	TGCGCCAGCAGCTCTGGGATCACTCCCACCCTTCAGTTCTTC	CASSSGITPTLQFF
TRBV19	TRBJ2-5	-	-	TGTGCCAGTAGTGTTGGGGGCAGCGGGGAGACCCAGTACTTC	CASSVGGSGETQYF
TRBV24-1	TRBJ2-1	-	-	TGTGCCACCAGTGACCAGGGACCGAGTCGCGGTGGAGAGCAGTTCTTC	CATSDQGPSRGGEQFF
TRBV7-3	TRBJ1-1	few	-	TGTGCCAGCAGCTTAAGAGGGGAGACTGAAGCTTTCTTT	CASSLRGETEAFF
TRBV7-2	TRBJ2-5	-	TRBD1	TGTGCCAGCAGCTTATCCAGGGGGAGAGAGACCCAGTACTTC	CASSLSRGRETQYF
TRBV27	TRBJ2-2	-	-	TGTGCCAGCAGTCTCCGGACAGTGTTGGGTTCGGAGCTGTTTTTT	CASSLRTVLGSELFF
TRBV24-1	TRBJ2-1	once	TRBD1	TGTGCCACCAGTGATCCCGGGACAGGTTACAATGAGCAGTTCTTC	CATSDPGTGYNEQFF